Listed below are T cell receptor beta chains from one sample, sequenced in a study of early T cells in non-severe SARS-CoV-2 infection. TCRdb re-called the 5' RACE reads through MiXCR, storing one row per CDR3 protein. Of about 58,000 distinct CDR3 sequences detected, around 12% appear once; the ten largest clones hold more than 3.5%. The sample was whole blood. The receptors come from an adult who was a healthcare worker with PCR-confirmed SARS-CoV-2 infection or an uninfected control (not recorded which). The CDR3 runs from the conserved cysteine through the conserved F or W. D genes are given only for firm matches. Clone size appears in some rows only: once, few, many, or a class for an expanded clone.

j_call clone_size d_call v_call cdr3_aa cdr3_nt
TRBJ1-1 NA NA TRBV5-5 CASSLPEALKLFF TGTGCCAGCAGCTTGCCTGAGGCACTGAAGCTTTTCTTT
TRBJ2-7 many NA TRBV4-1 CASSRTTRDVDEQYF TGCGCCAGCAGCCGCACGACAAGGGACGTCGACGAGCAGTACTTC
TRBJ2-1 many NA TRBV18 CASSPGATSYEQFF TGTGCCAGCTCACCGGGGGCCACCTCGTATGAGCAGTTCTTC
TRBJ2-7 NA NA TRBV5-5 CASGGGQGYMGYEQYF TGTGCCAGCGGAGGAGGGCAGGGCTATATGGGTTACGAGCAGTACTTC
TRBJ1-2 few NA TRBV28 CASSLFEGSSGGYTF TGTGCCAGCAGTTTATTTGAGGGATCGTCGGGAGGCTACACCTTC
TRBJ1-3 few NA TRBV18 CASSPDNSGNTIYF TGCGCCAGCTCACCGGACAACTCTGGAAACACCATATATTTT
TRBJ2-2 few NA TRBV6-1 CASRGGRLDTGELFF TGTGCCAGCAGAGGGGGGAGATTGGACACCGGGGAGCTGTTTTTT
TRBJ2-1 many NA TRBV20-1 CSARDTQRQYNEQFF TGCAGTGCTAGAGATACCCAGCGGCAATACAATGAGCAGTTCTTC
TRBJ2-5 many TRBD2 TRBV3-1 CASSRRGLAGKETQYF TGTGCCAGCAGCCGTCGGGGACTAGCGGGAAAAGAGACCCAGTACTTC
TRBJ2-3 many TRBD2 TRBV24-1 CATSGASGTISTDTQYF TGTGCCACCAGTGGGGCTAGCGGGACAATCTCCACAGATACGCAGTATTTT
TRBJ2-7 NA TRBD2 TRBV27 CASSPGTSGRYEQYF TGTGCCAGCAGCCCAGGGACTAGCGGGAGGTACGAGCAGTACTTC
TRBJ2-3 many NA TRBV11-2 CASSLVGPTDTQYF TGTGCCAGCAGCTTAGTGGGCCCCACAGATACGCAGTATTTT
TRBJ2-5 few TRBD2 TRBV10-2 CASGTSGVGTQYF TGCGCCAGCGGAACTAGCGGGGTAGGGACCCAGTACTTC
TRBJ1-2 NA TRBD1 TRBV29-1 CSVDGRDRDYGYTF TGCAGCGTTGATGGGCGAGACAGGGACTATGGCTACACCTTC
TRBJ2-3 many NA TRBV4-2 CASSAQVEPDTQYF TGTGCCAGCAGCGCCCAGGTAGAGCCAGATACGCAGTATTTT
TRBJ1-4 many TRBD1 TRBV20-1 CSAGLTGVGEKLFF TGCAGTGCTGGTCTGACAGGGGTTGGTGAAAAACTGTTTTTT
TRBJ2-3 NA TRBD1 TRBV24-1 CATSEDRGFTDTQYF TGTGCCACCAGTGAGGACAGGGGATTCACAGATACGCAGTATTTT
TRBJ2-7 NA NA TRBV7-2 CASSFRDFLGEQYF TGTGCCAGCAGCTTCCGGGACTTCCTCGGCGAGCAGTACTTC
TRBJ2-1 few TRBD2 TRBV12-3/TRBV12-4 CASGGTSGRYSYNEQFF TGTGCCAGCGGGGGGACTAGCGGGAGGTATTCCTACAATGAGCAGTTCTTC
TRBJ1-1 medium-sized NA TRBV3-1 CASSPGDLNTEAFF TGTGCCAGCAGCCCAGGGGACCTGAACACTGAAGCTTTCTTT
TRBJ2-1 NA TRBD1 TRBV3-1 CASSSGQGAVLYNEQFF TGTGCCAGCAGCTCTGGACAGGGGGCAGTCTTATACAATGAGCAGTTCTTC
TRBJ1-5 few TRBD1 TRBV2 CASRSGTGNQPQHF TGTGCCAGCAGATCTGGGACAGGGAATCAGCCCCAGCATTTT
TRBJ1-2 few NA TRBV6-1 CASSERGSYGYTF TGTGCCAGCAGTGAAAGGGGCAGCTATGGCTACACCTTC
TRBJ2-1 NA TRBD1 TRBV6-5 CAITLSRDSYNEQFF TGTGCCATTACGCTCTCACGGGACAGCTACAATGAGCAGTTCTTC
TRBJ1-6 many NA TRBV28 CASSLINPNSPLHF TGTGCCAGCAGTTTAATTAACCCGAATTCACCCCTCCACTTT
TRBJ2-7 few TRBD1 TRBV6-2/TRBV6-3 CASKMTGGYEQYF TGTGCCAGCAAAATGACAGGGGGCTACGAGCAGTACTTC
TRBJ2-3 few TRBD1 TRBV28 CASSLGTGNTDTQYF TGTGCCAGCAGTTTAGGGACAGGGAATACAGATACGCAGTATTTT
TRBJ2-2 many TRBD2 TRBV7-9 CASSHGREGPVGELFF TGTGCCAGCAGCCACGGACGGGAGGGCCCGGTCGGGGAGCTGTTTTTT
TRBJ2-6 NA NA TRBV20-1 CSARDLNGVYSGANVLTF TGCAGTGCTAGAGACCTTAACGGGGTCTACTCTGGGGCCAACGTCCTGACTTTC
TRBJ2-2 few NA TRBV24-1 CATSDPTGKNTGELFF TGTGCCACCAGTGACCCGACAGGAAAGAACACCGGGGAGCTGTTTTTT
TRBJ1-3 many TRBD1 TRBV28 CASRIIDRAGNTIYF TGTGCCAGCAGGATAATCGACAGGGCTGGAAACACCATATATTTT
TRBJ1-5 few NA TRBV28 CASSSPGLGYNQPQHF TGTGCCAGCAGTTCCCCTGGGCTAGGCTACAATCAGCCCCAGCATTTT
TRBJ2-7 few NA TRBV5-1 CASSNGQGLAGAYEQYF TGCGCCAGCAGCAATGGACAGGGCCTTGCGGGAGCCTACGAGCAGTACTTC
TRBJ1-1 few TRBD1 TRBV24-1 CATNLEDRANTEAFF TGTGCCACCAACCTTGAAGACAGGGCGAACACTGAAGCTTTCTTT